This T cell receptor (beta chain) was recorded in a study of blood T cell repertoires in COVID-19. Enrolled through a virtual design, the participants were between roughly 18 and 100 years of age and came from some 26 US areas. Symptom resolution, clearance, or two negative PCRs marked the recovered donors of Cohort 3. This clone was found a few times. The sample has other DNA sequences that encode this CDR3 too. This CDR3 region has 13 residues. The germline V gene has CDR1 SQVTM and CDR2 ANQGSEA. V dropped 7 bases and J dropped 0; count of bases not matched to a gene: 5. Sequenced by immunoSEQ multiplex PCR; TCRdb stores in-frame clones only, minus some. The repertoire holds roughly 300,000 clones, 87% seen once, with approximately 5.3% in the top ten.

The TCR originated in a woman aged 25 to 45 who had recovered from COVID-19. This chain links TRBV29-1 with TRBJ1-1, with 7 bases aligning to TRBD1. Sequenced sample: PBMCs or T cells enriched from blood (not recorded which). In DNA form, the CDR3 reads TGCAGCGCCGGCACAGGGGTGAACACTGAAGCTTTCTTT. This codes for CSAGTGVNTEAFF.